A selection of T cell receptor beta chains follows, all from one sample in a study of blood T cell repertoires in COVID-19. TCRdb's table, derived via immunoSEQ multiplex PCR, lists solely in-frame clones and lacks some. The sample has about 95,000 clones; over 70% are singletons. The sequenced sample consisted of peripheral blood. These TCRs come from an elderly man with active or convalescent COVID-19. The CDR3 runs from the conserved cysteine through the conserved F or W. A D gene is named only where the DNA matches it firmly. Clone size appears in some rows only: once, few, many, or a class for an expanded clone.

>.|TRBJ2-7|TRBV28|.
CASSSGQALREQYF
TGTGCCAGCAGCAGCGGGCAGGCACTAAGGGAGCAGTACTTC
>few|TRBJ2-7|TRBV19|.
CASSIHGSSYEQYF
TGTGCCAGTAGTATCCACGGGAGCTCCTACGAGCAGTACTTC
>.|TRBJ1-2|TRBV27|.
CASSSQGLGLVGGYTF
TGTGCCAGCAGTTCACAGGGCTTGGGGCTGGTGGGGGGCTACACCTTC
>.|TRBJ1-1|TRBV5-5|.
CASSMTGQNTEAFF
TGTGCCAGCAGCATGACGGGACAGAACACTGAAGCTTTCTTT
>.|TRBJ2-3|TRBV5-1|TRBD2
CASTVAGGPPDTQYF
TGCGCCAGCACTGTGGCGGGGGGACCCCCAGATACGCAGTATTTT
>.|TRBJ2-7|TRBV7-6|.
CASSPVHEQYF
TGTGCCAGCAGCCCGGTCCACGAGCAGTACTTC
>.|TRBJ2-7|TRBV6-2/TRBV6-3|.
CASSRTASYEQYF
TGTGCCAGCAGCCGGACAGCTTCCTACGAGCAGTACTTC
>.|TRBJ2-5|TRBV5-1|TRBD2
CASSLDPSGGIGYF
TGCGCCAGCAGCTTGGATCCTAGCGGGGGGATTGGGTACTTC
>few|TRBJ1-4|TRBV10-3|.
CAIAQGNEKLFF
TGTGCCATCGCCCAGGGTAATGAAAAACTGTTTTTT
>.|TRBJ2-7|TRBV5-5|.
CASSPGAGVVYEQYF
TGTGCCAGCAGCCCCGGGGCAGGGGTTGTCTACGAGCAGTACTTC
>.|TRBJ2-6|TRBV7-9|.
CASSFSPQGYSGANVLTF
TGTGCCAGCAGCTTTTCCCCACAGGGCTACTCTGGGGCCAACGTCCTGACTTTC
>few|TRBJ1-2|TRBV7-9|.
CASSLERGPPFGYGYTF
TGTGCCAGCAGCTTAGAGCGAGGGCCTCCCTTCGGCTATGGCTACACCTTC
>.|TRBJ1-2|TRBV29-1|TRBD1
CSVDLYRGYGYTF
TGCAGCGTTGACCTCTACAGGGGCTATGGCTACACCTTC
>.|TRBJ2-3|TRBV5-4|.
CASSPGDPSDTQYF
TGTGCCAGCAGCCCCGGTGATCCCTCAGATACGCAGTATTTT
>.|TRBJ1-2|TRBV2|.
CASSGPGGANYGYTF
TGTGCCAGCAGTGGCCCGGGGGGGGCCAACTATGGCTACACCTTC
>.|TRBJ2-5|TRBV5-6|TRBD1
CASSLEAGGQETQYF
TGTGCCAGCAGCTTGGAGGCAGGGGGCCAAGAGACCCAGTACTTC
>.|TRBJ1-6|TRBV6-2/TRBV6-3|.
CASSYSSGDNSPLHF
TGTGCCAGCAGTTACTCGTCAGGGGACAATTCACCCCTCCACTTT
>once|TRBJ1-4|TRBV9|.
CASSVAPGGSNEKLFF
TGTGCCAGCAGCGTAGCTCCCGGGGGATCTAATGAAAAACTGTTTTTT
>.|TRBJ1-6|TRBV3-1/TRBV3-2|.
CASSHAIGGTYNSPLHF
TGTGCCAGCAGCCACGCTATCGGGGGAACCTATAATTCACCCCTCCACTTT
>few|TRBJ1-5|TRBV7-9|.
CASSLIGQPQHF
TGTGCCAGCAGCTTAATCGGGCAGCCCCAGCATTTT
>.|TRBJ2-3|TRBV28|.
CASRPAGAGTDTQYF
TGTGCCAGCAGACCAGCTGGGGCGGGCACAGATACGCAGTATTTT
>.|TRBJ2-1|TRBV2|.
CASSVDGLSDNEQFF
TGTGCCAGCAGTGTAGACGGACTGTCCGACAATGAGCAGTTCTTC
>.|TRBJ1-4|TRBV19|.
CAISDSLDEKLFF
TGTGCCATCTCGGACAGCTTGGATGAAAAACTGTTTTTT
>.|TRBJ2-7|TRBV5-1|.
CASSLGQGGSSEQYF
TGCGCCAGCAGCTTGGGCCAGGGGGGTAGCTCTGAGCAGTACTTC
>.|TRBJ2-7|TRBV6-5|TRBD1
CASRPTDRGSYEQYF
TGTGCCAGCAGACCTACGGACAGGGGGTCCTACGAGCAGTACTTC
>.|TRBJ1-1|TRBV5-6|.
CASSLVASLRAFF
TGTGCCAGCAGCTTGGTAGCCTCACTGAGGGCTTTCTTT
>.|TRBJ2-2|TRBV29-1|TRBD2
CSGRFSGARFNAGELFF
TGCAGCGGCCGGTTTAGCGGGGCCCGGTTTAATGCCGGGGAGCTGTTTTTT
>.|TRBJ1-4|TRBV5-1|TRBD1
CASSVTGRNEKLFF
TGCGCCAGCAGTGTGACAGGGCGTAATGAAAAACTGTTTTTT
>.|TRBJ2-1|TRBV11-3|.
CASSSNRDEQFF
TGTGCCAGCAGCTCAAACAGGGATGAGCAGTTCTTC
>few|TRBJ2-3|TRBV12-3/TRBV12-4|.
CASSFSTDTQYF
TGTGCCAGCAGCTTTAGCACAGATACGCAGTATTTT
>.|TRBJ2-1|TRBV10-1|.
CASSEGGRQEQFF
TGCGCCAGCAGTGAGGGGGGGAGACAAGAGCAGTTCTTC
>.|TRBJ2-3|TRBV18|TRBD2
CASSEGLAADTQYF
TGTGCCAGCTCCGAGGGACTAGCGGCAGATACGCAGTATTTT
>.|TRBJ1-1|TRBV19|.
CASSILGEAEAFF
TGTGCCAGTAGTATTTTGGGGGAGGCTGAAGCTTTCTTT